These 10 T cell receptor beta chains were sequenced from one sample in a study of glioma-infiltrating T cells. The iRepertoire nested amplicon-rescue multiplex PCR amplified TCR alpha and beta CDR3s from RNA. MiXCR, applied by TCRdb to the multiplex PCR reads, yields one record per CDR3 protein. The sample contains approximately 100,000 distinct CDR3 sequences, around a quarter of which appear only once. Sequencing was done on a sample of glioma tissue, nonneoplastic brain tissue, or PBMCs (not recorded which). Source of these receptors: a human donor with low-grade glioma or glioblastoma, undergoing nonglioma brain surgery, or in good health (not recorded which).

This clonotype appeared once. V gene TRBV3-1 combines with J gene TRBJ2-1; TRBD2 agrees at 12 bases. The CDR3 has 16 residues. Trimming at V came to 5 bases and at J to 10 bases, leaving 12 bases not matched to a gene. Germline values: CDR1 LGHDT, CDR2 YNNKEL (reference sequence). CDR3 in DNA: TGTGCCAGCAGCTTCCGCCTAGCGGGGGGGCCGAAGGAGCAGTTCTTC. Its protein product is CASSFRLAGGPKEQFF.

This clonotype was seen ten or more times. This chain joins TRBV20-1 and TRBJ1-5; D ambiguous. The CDR3 extends over 13 amino acids. CDR1 is DFQATT, CDR2 SNEGSKA, per germline (reference sequence). V shed 6 bases and J shed 0 bases, with 9 bases lying between them. The DNA for the CDR3 is TGCAGTGCCCTCAGTTATAGCAATCAGCCCCAGCATTTT. This translates into CSALSYSNQPQHF.

This clonotype came up many times. This chain uses TRBV4-3 with TRBJ1-5; a possible D gene is TRBD1 (6 bases). Trimming pared 0 bases from V and 2 bases from J, leaving 17 bases between. The CDR3 is made up of 18 amino acids. The germline CDR1 and CDR2 sequences are LGHNA and YSLEER. The CDR3 spells CASSQDWGRGKGNQPQHF. As DNA, the CDR3 is TGCGCCAGCAGCCAAGATTGGGGCAGGGGTAAGGGCAATCAGCCCCAGCATTTT.

This clonotype has a count of ten or more. The chain couples TRBV29-1 to TRBJ2-7; possible D gene TRBD1, 6 bases. Germline V CDR1 and CDR2: SQVTM, ANQGSEA. The CDR3 spans 12 residues. The ends were cut back, 6 bases at V and 6 bases at J, with 15 bases in the middle. The CDR3 protein is CSVRLAGVEQYF. The CDR3 DNA reads TGCAGCGTGAGATTGGCAGGGGTCGAGCAGTACTTC.

About this clonotype: Being one base from a much bigger clone, this may be a read error. The gene calls are TRBV12-3 or TRBV12-4 and TRBJ1-1; D is possibly TRBD1 (5 bases). Trimming took 3 bases from V and 3 from J, leaving 14 bases between them. There are 15 residues in the CDR3. Here the CDR3 reads CASSLGGYMDTEAFF. CDR3 sequence (DNA): TGTGCCAGCAGTTTGGGGGGGTACATGGACACTGAAGCTTTCTTT.

This clonotype was detected ten times or more. The chain combines TRBV11-3 with TRBJ2-3; D is ambiguous. The germline V gene has CDR1 SGHNT and CDR2 YENEEA. The CDR3 has 14 amino acids. Trimming took off 5 bases at V and 3 bases at J, with 12 bases between the two ends. For the CDR3, the DNA is TGTGCCAGCAGCGCTCACGGGTTGACAGATACGCAGTATTTT. It translates to CASSAHGLTDTQYF.

This clonotype showed up many times. V is TRBV12-5 and J is TRBJ2-1; D is undetermined. Germline-derived CDR1 and CDR2 are LGHNT and FRNRAP. V was shortened by 2 bases and J by 7 bases, with 6 bases between the two germline ends. The CDR3 runs 12 residues. CDR3 DNA sequence: TGTGCTAGTGGTTTGACGGTAAATGAGCAGTTCTTC. Its translation is CASGLTVNEQFF.

This clonotype occurred many times. CDR3 in amino acids: CASREVEETQYF. The CDR3 bases are TGTGCCAGCCGAGAGGTGGAAGAGACCCAGTACTTC. The chain links TRBV6-1 to TRBJ2-5; D is unresolved. There are 12 residues in the CDR3. The germline V gene has CDR1 MNHNS and CDR2 SASEGT. V was cut by 8 bases and J by 3 bases, with 10 bases left in between.

This clonotype has ten or more counts. The V gene is TRBV6-2 or TRBV6-3, the J gene TRBJ1-1; 9 bases agree with TRBD1. V lost 6 bases, J lost 5 bases, and 7 bases stayed unmatched. Germline CDR1 MNHEY, CDR2 SVGEGT. The CDR3 is 14 residues long. The CDR3 loop reads CASRPNRGRTEAFF. The CDR3 bases are TGTGCCAGCAGACCAAACAGGGGGCGGACTGAAGCTTTCTTT.

This clonotype occurred many times. The chain recombines TRBV7-2 with TRBJ2-1; D unclear. Per germline, CDR1 SGHTA and CDR2 FQGNSA. V lost 2 bases to trimming and J lost 8 bases, with 10 bases between them. The CDR3 consists of 13 residues. CDR3 amino acids: CASSLPVEDEQFF. The CDR3 DNA reads TGTGCCAGCAGCTTACCGGTCGAGGATGAGCAGTTCTTC.